Below are 21 T cell receptor beta chains sequenced from a single sample in a study of blood T cell repertoires in COVID-19. Clones were sequenced by immunoSEQ multiplex PCR, and TCRdb holds only the in-frame ones, with some missing. The table shows around 140,000 clones, with over 70% occurring only once. Sequencing was performed on peripheral blood. The receptors here all came from a human donor in a cohort sampled during active COVID-19.

V usage is TRBV19 and J usage is TRBJ1-5; 9 bases map to TRBD1. The CDR3 loop spans 15 amino acids. V lost 5 bases and J lost 6; bases outside the gene matches: 8. Germline loops: CDR1 LNHDA, CDR2 SQIVND (reference sequence). DNA of the CDR3: TGTGCCAGTAGTCCACCGGGACAGGGTATTCAGCCCCAGCATTTT. Residues: CASSPPGQGIQPQHF. Looking up the rest from reference TRBV19 and TRBJ1-5 gives the full variable domain: DGGITQSPKYLFRKEGQNVTLSCEQNLNHDAMYWYRQDPGQGLRLIYYSQIVNDFQKGDIAEGYSVSREKKESFPLTVTSAQKNPTAFYLCASSPPGQGIQPQHFGDGTRLSIL.

This clone has just a few counts. Written as DNA, the CDR3 is TGTGCCAGCTCAAATAGATTTGAAGCTTTCTTT. Amino acids: CASSNRFEAFF. The chain links TRBV18 to TRBJ1-1, with D unresolved. The germline V and J ends were trimmed by 5 bases and 7 bases, with 8 bases remaining between them. CDR1 and CDR2 from the germline V gene are KGHSH and LQKENI. The CDR3 contains 11 residues.

This clone was counted a single time. The rearrangement links TRBV5-1 to TRBJ1-3, with D maybe TRBD1 (6 bases). Looked up from germline, CDR1 is SGHRS and CDR2 is YFSETQ. Trimming stripped 4 bases from V and 0 bases from J, with 8 bases between. The CDR3 is made up of 14 amino acids. The CDR3: CASSKQGSGNTIYF. As DNA, the CDR3 is TGCGCCAGCAGCAAACAGGGCTCTGGAAACACCATATATTTT. Variable domain in full (rest from reference TRBV5-1 and TRBJ1-3): KAGVTQTPRYLIKTRGQQVTLSCSPISGHRSVSWYQQTPGQGLQFLFEYFSETQRNKGNFPGRFSGRQFSNSRSEMNVSTLELGDSALYLCASSKQGSGNTIYFGEGSWLTVV.

This chain uses TRBV13 with TRBJ1-1, with TRBD1 identical over 7 bases. Unmatched junction bases numbered 7, after V lost 5 bases and J lost 10 bases. The CDR3 runs to 12 residues. The germline gives CDR1 PRHDT, CDR2 FYEKMQ (reference sequence). CDR3 region: CASSHTGAPAFF. CDR3 sequence (DNA): TGTGCCAGCAGCCACACAGGGGCCCCAGCTTTCTTT.

The V call is TRBV4-3, the J call TRBJ1-4; D is undetermined. Between the trimmed V and J ends, which lost 0 bases and 8 bases, there was a span of 13 bases. The germline gives CDR1 LGHNA, CDR2 YSLEER. CDR3 size: 15 residues. This CDR3 reads CASSQDRAREEKLFF. The CDR3 bases are TGCGCCAGCAGCCAAGATCGAGCTCGGGAGGAAAAACTGTTTTTT.

The J gene is TRBJ2-1, the V gene TRBV5-4; TRBD2 agrees at 8 bases. Unmatched junction bases numbered 6, after V lost 4 bases and J lost 3 bases. The CDR3 has 15 amino acids. Germline-derived CDR1 and CDR2 are SGHNT and YYREEE (reference sequence). CDR3 sequence (DNA): TGTGCCAGCAGCCCTGCGGGAGGAAACTACAATGAGCAGTTCTTC. Its translation: CASSPAGGNYNEQFF. Together with reference TRBV5-4 and TRBJ2-1, the CDR3 gives the full variable domain: ETGVTQSPTHLIKTRGQQVTLRCSSQSGHNTVSWYQQALGQGPQFIFQYYREEENGRGNFPPRFSGLQFPNYSSELNVNALELDDSALYLCASSPAGGNYNEQFFGPGTRLTVL.

The chain carries TRBV12-3 or TRBV12-4 and TRBJ1-6, with D possibly TRBD1 on 5 matching bases. Between the trimmed V and J ends, which lost 2 bases and 9 bases, there was a span of 8 bases. There are 13 residues in the CDR3. Written as DNA, the CDR3 is TGTGCCAGCAGTTTATCCGGGGGTTCACCCCTCCACTTT. Encoded protein: CASSLSGGSPLHF.

In its sample, this clone was seen a few times. The J gene is TRBJ2-3, the V gene TRBV7-6, with D hard to call. V was pared by 5 bases and J by 0 bases, with 12 bases between. Germline-derived CDR1 and CDR2 are SGHVS and FNYEAQ. CDR3 length: 15 amino acids. This chain's CDR3 is CASSPNGGSTDTQYF. The CDR3 DNA is TGTGCCAGCAGCCCTAATGGCGGTAGCACAGATACGCAGTATTTT.

The gene calls are TRBV12-5 and TRBJ2-3; 8 bases fit TRBD1. Trimming took 7 bases from V and 7 from J; bases not matched to a gene: 4. CDR3 size: 12 residues. Germline CDR1 is LGHNT and CDR2 is FRNRAP. The CDR3 coding sequence is TGTGCTAGTGTGTCAGGGGGCTATACGCAGTATTTT. It specifies CASVSGGYTQYF. Combining the CDR3 with reference TRBV12-5 and TRBJ2-3 gives the whole variable domain DARVTQTPRHKVTEMGQEVTMRCQPILGHNTVFWYRQTMMQGLELLAYFRNRAPLDDSGMPKDRFSAEMPDATLATLKIQPSEPRDSAVYFCASVSGGYTQYFGPGTRLTVL.

The chain is built from TRBV4-1 and TRBJ2-2, with D possibly TRBD2 on 6 matching bases. V lost 6 bases and J 5 bases, leaving 7 bases between the germline ends. Germline V gene sequence: CDR1 MGHRA, CDR2 YSYEKL. This CDR3 region has 12 residues. The CDR3 spells CASSLATGELFF. The CDR3 nucleotides are TGCGCCAGCAGTCTAGCGACCGGGGAGCTGTTTTTT.

The chain has TRBV6-2 or TRBV6-3 and TRBJ1-2, with D perhaps matching TRBD1 (6 bases). This CDR3 spans 15 amino acids. V gave up 5 bases and J gave up 8 bases, with 21 bases separating them. From germline, CDR1 is MNHEY and CDR2 SVGEGT. Written as DNA, the CDR3 is TGTGCCAGCAGTCCACCGCGAACAGGGTTAACAGGCTACACCTTC. Translated, it gives CASSPPRTGLTGYTF.

The chain has TRBV15 and TRBJ2-5; weak D call: TRBD1 (6 bases). Germline lookup yields CDR1 LNHNV and CDR2 YYDKDF (reference sequence). The CDR3 totals 15 residues. The V end lost 3 bases, the J end lost 0 bases, and 11 bases lay between the germline ends. DNA of the CDR3: TGTGCCACCAGCAGGGGACAACCGTACCAAGAGACCCAGTACTTC. As protein: CATSRGQPYQETQYF.

The chain has TRBV7-3 and TRBJ2-2; a weak D match, TRBD1 (6 bases). CDR1 and CDR2 from the germline V gene are SGHTA and FQGTGA. This CDR3 contains 13 residues. The V end lost 5 bases, the J end lost 5 bases, and 9 bases lay between the germline ends. This CDR3 is CASSQGHTGELFF. The CDR3 nucleotides read TGTGCCAGCAGCCAGGGACATACCGGGGAGCTGTTTTTT.

The chain combines TRBV5-6 with TRBJ1-2, with D possibly TRBD1 on 6 matching bases. The CDR3 runs to 14 residues. V was shortened by 0 bases and J by 3 bases, with 9 bases between the two germline ends. In germline, CDR1 is SGHDT, CDR2 YYEEEE. This chain's CDR3 is CASSLERGHYGYTF. Written as DNA, the CDR3 is TGTGCCAGCAGCTTGGAGCGGGGGCACTATGGCTACACCTTC.

The chain couples TRBV5-6 to TRBJ1-5; unclear D gene. Germline-derived CDR1 and CDR2 are SGHDT and YYEEEE. The CDR3 sequence is 14 residues long. V was cut by 0 bases and J by 1 base, with 5 bases left in between. CDR3 coding DNA: TGTGCCAGCAGCTTGGGGCAGAGCAATCAGCCCCAGCATTTT. Its translation: CASSLGQSNQPQHF.

This chain connects TRBV7-8 to TRBJ2-3; D remains ambiguous. There are 15 residues in the CDR3. Germline V gene data show CDR1 as SGHVS and CDR2 as FQNEAQ. The V gene lost 5 bases and the J gene lost 2 bases, with 14 bases spanning the gap. The CDR3 is CASSPRLFNTDTQYF. As DNA, the CDR3 is TGTGCCAGCAGCCCCAGACTTTTTAACACAGATACGCAGTATTTT.

The chain has TRBV30 and TRBJ1-1; D gene unclear. V gave up 4 bases and J gave up 3 bases, with 9 bases separating them. The CDR3 contains 12 residues. Germline CDR1 GTSNPN, CDR2 SVGIG (reference sequence). CDR3 DNA sequence: TGTGCCTGGAAGACGGAGGACACTGAAGCTTTCTTT. Residues: CAWKTEDTEAFF.

This clone occurred a few times. This chain joins TRBV10-3 and TRBJ2-7, with 7 positions matching TRBD1. The CDR3 runs to 13 residues. Germline V gene data show CDR1 as ENHRY and CDR2 as SYGVKD. Losses at the gene ends were 5 bases for V and 1 base for J; bases not matched to a gene: 2. CDR3 sequence (DNA): TGTGCCATCAGTCGGGACAGTTCCTACGAGCAGTACTTC. This codes for CAISRDSSYEQYF.

The gene calls are TRBV23-1 and TRBJ2-7; the match to TRBD1 covers 7 bases. TRBV23-1 is given ORF status, its function remaining uncertain. The CDR3 length is 16 residues. Unmatched junction bases numbered 8, after V lost 0 bases and J lost 3 bases. The CDR3 loop is CASSQSSLGTDYEQYF. The CDR3 DNA sequence: TGCGCCAGCAGTCAATCATCCCTCGGGACAGACTACGAGCAGTACTTC.

The V call is TRBV9, the J call TRBJ2-1; 11 nucleotides line up with TRBD2. Germline CDR1 SGDLS, CDR2 YYNGEE. This CDR3 spans 16 amino acids. The V and J ends lost 3 bases and 4 bases, in that order; junction bases with no gene match: 6. CDR3 nucleotides: TGTGCCAGCAGCGGAGGTAGCGGGGGGGCGTACAATGAGCAGTTCTTC. Its translation: CASSGGSGGAYNEQFF.

The rearrangement joins TRBV27 to TRBJ1-5; 7 bases align to TRBD1. The J segment lost 4 bases and the V segment lost 3 bases, leaving 3 bases of the junction unmatched. CDR1 and CDR2 (germline): MNHEY, SMNVEV (reference sequence). This CDR3 has 14 amino acids. DNA for the CDR3: TGTGCCAGCAGTTTGAAGACAGGGAATCAGCCCCAGCATTTT. It is translated as CASSLKTGNQPQHF.